One and the same sample provided the 25 T cell receptor beta chains below, sequenced in a study of regulatory T cells in long-lasting Graves disease. Relying on iRepertoire HTBI primers and Arm-PCR of CDR3 regions, the team built TCR beta libraries. A single record per CDR3 protein comes from TCRdb applying MiXCR to the multiplex PCR reads. Here the sample spans roughly 420,000 distinct CDR3 sequences, 12% to 15% being singletons. Time point given: newly diagnosed GD, antithyroid drugs for less than 3 months. From PBMCs, RNA was extracted and then used to make the TCR library. A further study also used this sample, focusing on T cells in Graves' hyperthyroidism and ophthalmopathy.

The sample was peripheral blood mononuclear cells (PBMCs), taken at new diagnosis, from a patient treated with antithyroid drugs. The receptors come from a woman aged 45-65 years with Graves disease.

A remark on this clonotype: One base away lies a much larger clone, so this may be a sequencing read error. V is TRBV5-1 and J is TRBJ2-3; D ambiguous. The germline V and J ends were trimmed by 6 bases and 2 bases, with 13 bases remaining between them. Per the germline V gene, CDR1 is SGHRS and CDR2 is YFSETQ. The CDR3 runs to 14 residues. The CDR3 spells CASMADTTTDTQYF. The CDR3 DNA reads TGCGCCAGCATGGCGGATACTACCACAGATACGCAGTATTTT.

This clonotype was counted many times. The V call is TRBV2, the J call TRBJ2-7; D remains unclear. From germline, CDR1 is SNHLY and CDR2 FYNNEI. The CDR3 consists of 12 residues. V shed 2 bases and J shed 3 bases, with 5 bases lying between them. CDR3 residues: CASSEFIYEQYF. CDR3 DNA sequence: TGTGCCAGCAGTGAATTTATCTACGAGCAGTACTTC. Drawing the rest from reference TRBV2 and TRBJ2-7, the complete variable domain is EPEVTQTPSHQVTQMGQEVILRCVPISNHLYFYWYRQILGQKVEFLVSFYNNEISEKSEIFDDQFSVERPDGSNFTLKIRSTKLEDSAMYFCASSEFIYEQYFGPGTRLTVT.

V gene TRBV7-9 combines with J gene TRBJ2-3, with 8 bases lining up with TRBD2. The germline gives CDR1 SEHNR, CDR2 FQNEAQ (reference sequence). The junction had 14 bases not matched to a gene; V was cut back by 7 bases and J by 2 bases. The CDR3 has 17 amino acids. The CDR3 sequence: CASMRGVVAGYTDTQYF. The DNA for the CDR3 is TGTGCCAGCATGAGGGGTGTGGTAGCGGGATACACAGATACGCAGTATTTT.

About this clonotype: A read error may be the cause here, since a much bigger clone is one base away. The V call is TRBV7-2, the J call TRBJ2-1, with D hard to call. The V end was cut by 1 base, the J end by 10 bases, with 11 bases between. In germline, CDR1 is SGHTA, CDR2 FQGNSA. The CDR3 is 13 amino acids. For the CDR3, the DNA is TGTGCCAGCAGCTTAGGACACAACTACGAGCAGTTCTTC. Protein product: CASSLGHNYEQFF.

This chain connects TRBV29-1 to TRBJ2-7, with D possibly being TRBD1 (6 bases). Germline V gene sequence: CDR1 SQVTM, CDR2 ANQGSEA. This CDR3 comprises 12 residues. Deletions cut 4 bases from V and 2 bases from J, with 9 bases between. The CDR3 spells CSVAGEPYEQYF. The CDR3 coding sequence is TGCAGCGTTGCAGGGGAGCCCTACGAGCAGTACTTC.

J is TRBJ2-7 and V is TRBV19, with TRBD2 matching over 8 bases. This CDR3 contains 17 residues. Germline CDR1 is LNHDA and CDR2 is SQIVND (reference sequence). V lost 3 bases, J lost 1 base, and 11 bases stayed unmatched. CDR3 residues: CASSMALKRERSYEQYF. CDR3 coding DNA: TGTGCCAGTAGTATGGCCCTGAAGCGGGAGAGATCCTACGAGCAGTACTTC.

This clonotype was seen at least ten times. This sequence joins TRBV2 and TRBJ2-3, with 11 bases fitting TRBD2. The CDR3 contains 15 residues. The V segment lost 7 bases and the J segment 3 bases; nucleotides outside the gene matches: 6. Germline V gene data show CDR1 as SNHLY and CDR2 as FYNNEI. CDR3 protein: CASTTSGRQTDTQYF. CDR3 bases: TGTGCCAGCACTACTAGCGGGAGACAGACAGATACGCAGTATTTT.

This clonotype was recorded at least ten times. The V gene is TRBV3-1, the J gene TRBJ1-2; D not certain. The V gene lost 3 bases and the J gene lost 7 bases, with 12 bases spanning the gap. The length of the CDR3 is 13 residues. Germline CDR1 LGHDT, CDR2 YNNKEL (reference sequence). For the CDR3, the DNA is TGTGCCAGCAGCCATAATAAGGGAGCTGGCTACACCTTC. Translating gives CASSHNKGAGYTF.

Only a few counts were recorded for this clonotype. V gene TRBV30 combines with J gene TRBJ1-2, with TRBD1 matching 8 bases. After removal of 4 bases from V and 7 bases from J, the junction contained 8 bases not matched to a gene. The CDR3 sequence is 13 residues long. The germline CDR1 and CDR2 sequences are GTSNPN and SVGIG (reference sequence). CDR3 sequence reads: CAWKTGVVSGYTF. The DNA for the CDR3 is TGTGCCTGGAAGACAGGGGTAGTAAGTGGCTACACCTTC.

This clonotype came up many times. The chain has TRBV28 and TRBJ1-4; D is ambiguous. Germline V CDR1 and CDR2: MDHEN, SYDVKM. Trimming took off 2 bases at V and 8 bases at J, with 15 bases between the two ends. The CDR3 contains 15 residues. Here the CDR3 DNA reads TGTGCCAGCAGTTTAGTTCGCGGGCTCAGAGAAAAACTGTTTTTT. Translation gives CASSLVRGLREKLFF.

This clonotype was picked up a small number of times. This chain connects TRBV9 to TRBJ1-2; D uncertain. The ends were cut back, 3 bases at V and 8 bases at J, with 17 bases in the middle. There are 14 residues in the CDR3. Germline V CDR1 and CDR2: SGDLS, YYNGEE. The CDR3 protein is CASSDFTAMRGYTF. CDR3 nucleotide sequence: TGTGCCAGCAGCGATTTCACTGCCATGAGGGGCTACACCTTC.

This clonotype was detected many times. V is TRBV6-4 and J is TRBJ1-1, with TRBD1 identical over 9 bases. Germline lookup yields CDR1 MRHNA and CDR2 SNTAGT. This CDR3 is 14 amino acids long. Trimming took 6 bases from V and 6 from J; bases not matched to a gene: 8. CDR3 coding DNA: TGTGCCAGCAGCGCTGACAGGGGGAATGCTGAAGCTTTCTTT. This encodes CASSADRGNAEAFF.

V gene TRBV14 combines with J gene TRBJ2-1; TRBD1 matches at 8 bases. CDR3 length: 16 residues. Germline CDR1 SGHDN, CDR2 FVKESK. Germline trimming cut 4 bases from V and 2 bases from J; bases unmatched to any gene: 7. The CDR3: CASSRTGYFTYNEQFF. The CDR3 DNA reads TGTGCCAGCAGCCGGACAGGGTATTTCACCTACAATGAGCAGTTCTTC.

The V and J genes are TRBV10-3 and TRBJ2-2; D is unclear. CDR1 ENHRY and CDR2 SYGVKD come from the germline V gene. The CDR3 consists of 13 residues. V was shortened by 6 bases and J by 4 bases, with 9 bases between the two germline ends. The CDR3 nucleotides read TGTGCCATCAGGCTAGACTCCACCGGGGAGCTGTTTTTT. It translates to CAIRLDSTGELFF.

This clonotype occurred many times. CDR3 sequence (DNA): TGTGCCATCAGATCAAACTGGGGGACAGGGGCGAAGTACACTGAAGCTTTCTTT. Protein product: CAIRSNWGTGAKYTEAFF. This chain connects TRBV10-3 to TRBJ1-1, with 10 bases matching TRBD1. In germline, CDR1 is ENHRY, CDR2 SYGVKD. This CDR3 region has 18 residues. Trimming at V came to 6 bases and at J to 3 bases, leaving 16 bases not matched to a gene.

This clonotype was picked up a small number of times. The chain carries TRBV5-6 and TRBJ2-2, with TRBD1 matching over 7 bases. Germline V CDR1 and CDR2: SGHDT, YYEEEE. V lost 0 bases and J lost 0; bases outside the gene matches: 2. This CDR3 region has 16 residues. CDR3 in DNA: TGTGCCAGCAGCTTGGTTCAGGGGGCGAACACCGGGGAGCTGTTTTTT. Translating gives CASSLVQGANTGELFF.

The chain is built from TRBV5-1 and TRBJ2-7; D gene unclear. Germline V lookup: CDR1 SGHRS, CDR2 YFSETQ. Trimming cost V 1 base and J 2 bases, with 19 bases left between them. This CDR3 is 17 amino acids long. The CDR3 DNA reads as TGCGCCAGCAGCTTGTCATTCCAAAGAGAAATCCCCTACGAGCAGTACTTC. Translated, it gives CASSLSFQREIPYEQYF.

In this sample, this clonotype turned up many times. The genes are TRBV7-2 and TRBJ2-5; 12 bases fit TRBD1. The length of the CDR3 is 16 residues. Germline CDR1 reads SGHTA; CDR2 reads FQGNSA. After removal of 3 bases from V and 4 bases from J, the junction contained 6 bases not matched to a gene. The CDR3 is CASSLWLGQGAETQYF. CDR3 bases: TGTGCCAGCAGCTTGTGGCTGGGACAGGGGGCAGAGACCCAGTACTTC.

The chain recombines TRBV12-3 or TRBV12-4 with TRBJ1-4, with no clear D. V was clipped by 3 bases and J by 7 bases, with 9 bases between them. This CDR3 region has 13 residues. In nucleotides, the CDR3 is TGTGCCAGCAGTTTTTCTGAGGGTGAAAAACTGTTTTTT. It translates to CASSFSEGEKLFF.

Details on this clonotype: Because the CDR3 is missing its conserved closing phenylalanine or tryptophan, this is likely a read error. The J gene is TRBJ2-1, the V gene TRBV4-1; 8 bases line up with TRBD2. V dropped 3 bases and J dropped 7; count of bases not matched to a gene: 2. The CDR3 is made up of 13 amino acids. Germline values: CDR1 MGHRA, CDR2 YSYEKL. CDR3 sequence reads: CASSQGLGNEQFC. The CDR3, as DNA: TGCGCCAGCAGCCAGGGACTAGGAAATGAGCAGTTCTGC.

This clonotype was observed many times. This chain joins TRBV6-2 or TRBV6-3 and TRBJ2-7, with 9 bases fitting TRBD1. V shed 7 bases, J shed 4 bases, and the junction held 11 bases outside the gene matches. CDR3 size: 15 residues. Germline loops: CDR1 MNHEY, CDR2 SVGEGT. CDR3 sequence (DNA): TGTGCCAGCACTCCGGTACAGGGGGCGCTTTACGAGCAGTACTTC. Its protein is CASTPVQGALYEQYF.

With regard to this clonotype: With a much larger clone just one base away, this may be a read error. The rearrangement links TRBV7-8 to TRBJ1-2; no clear D gene. V lost 4 bases to trimming and J lost 3 bases, with 15 bases between them. This CDR3 is 15 amino acids long. Germline values: CDR1 SGHVS, CDR2 FQNEAQ. The CDR3 loop is CASSSDGRVDYGYTF. The CDR3 nucleotides read TGTGCCAGCAGCTCAGATGGCAGAGTCGACTATGGCTACACCTTC.

This clonotype was seen at least ten times. The rearrangement links TRBV2 to TRBJ2-5, with 10 positions matching TRBD2. Losses at the gene ends were 8 bases for V and 4 bases for J; bases not matched to a gene: 16. CDR3 length: 17 amino acids. The V gene's germline CDR1 is SNHLY and CDR2 FYNNEI. In DNA form, the CDR3 reads TGTGCCAGCCAACCGAGGGAGGCTAGCGGGAGCCCAGAGACCCAGTACTTC. It codes for CASQPREASGSPETQYF. Variable domain in full (rest from reference TRBV2 and TRBJ2-5): EPEVTQTPSHQVTQMGQEVILRCVPISNHLYFYWYRQILGQKVEFLVSFYNNEISEKSEIFDDQFSVERPDGSNFTLKIRSTKLEDSAMYFCASQPREASGSPETQYFGPGTRLLVL.

There are many counts of this clonotype. The genes are TRBV7-3 and TRBJ2-1; 10 bases line up with TRBD2. The J segment lost 4 bases and the V segment lost 5 bases, leaving 17 bases of the junction unmatched. Per germline, CDR1 SGHTA and CDR2 FQGTGA. This CDR3 region has 19 residues. In DNA form, the CDR3 reads TGTGCCAGCAGCCACAATTCTGGGTCTAGCGGGAGATCATACAATGAGCAGTTCTTC. It translates to CASSHNSGSSGRSYNEQFF.

This clonotype was detected only a few times. Written as DNA, the CDR3 is TGTGCCAGCAGATACAGGGGCAATCAGCCCCAGCATTTT. It yields the protein CASRYRGNQPQHF. This chain uses TRBV2 with TRBJ1-5; TRBD1 might be the D (6 bases). Looked up from germline, CDR1 is SNHLY and CDR2 is FYNNEI. Trimming shortened V by 6 bases and J by 2 bases, and 8 bases separated the two germline ends. The length of the CDR3 is 13 residues.